This T cell receptor (beta chain) stems from a study of Graves' ophthalmopathy and Graves' hyperthyroidism. The CDR3 sequence is 14 residues long. Looked up from germline, CDR1 is LGHNA and CDR2 is YNFKEQ. The germline V and J ends were trimmed by 5 bases and 5 bases, with 15 bases remaining between them. The sample holds many counts of this clonotype. RNA transcripts provided the template for amplifying TCR beta CDR3 regions. Scientists carried out first-round RT-PCR using HTBI primers and then a second-round multiplex PCR. TCRdb used MiXCR to reprocess the multiplex PCR reads, holding one entry per CDR3 protein. The sample contains fewer than 650,000 distinct CDR3 sequences, about a fifth of which appear only once.

The chain combines TRBV4-2 with TRBJ2-5, with D perhaps given as TRBD1 or TRBD2 (5 bases each). Sequenced sample: peripheral blood. The origin of this receptor is a woman aged 18-29 years with stable Graves' hyperthyroidism. Some clones in this sample may be carry-over from other donors' samples. CDR3 residues: CASSYREGPETQYF. In DNA, the CDR3 is TGTGCCAGCAGCTATCGCGAGGGGCCGGAGACCCAGTACTTC.